A selection of T cell receptor beta chains follows, all from one sample in a study of post-analysis software for immune sequencing data. TCRdb re-called the PCR reads through MiXCR, storing one row per CDR3 protein. This sample has some 690,000 distinct CDR3 sequences, with roughly 30% found just once. The sample comprised blood. All receptors come from a girl aged 5 to 17 with multiple sclerosis. The CDR3 runs from the conserved cysteine through the conserved F or W. The D gene is left open where the match is weak. Size tells how often a clone was seen (once, few, many) or the class of an expanded clone, and some rows leave it out.

v_call	clone_size	d_call	j_call	cdr3_nt	cdr3_aa
TRBV6-1	few	.	TRBJ1-4	TGTGCCAGCAGTGAAGGCACCGAAAAACTGTTTTTT	CASSEGTEKLFF
TRBV6-6	once	.	TRBJ1-5	TGTGCCAGCAGTTACCTTAGGGGCGTGTCGAATAATCAGCCCCAGCATTTT	CASSYLRGVSNNQPQHF
TRBV5-4	few	.	TRBJ2-4	TGTGCCAGCAGCTTGGAGAAAAACATTCAGTACTTC	CASSLEKNIQYF
TRBV7-9	few	TRBD2	TRBJ2-1	TGTGCCAGCAGAAGAGGGACTAGCGGGAGACACAATGAGCAGTTCTTC	CASRRGTSGRHNEQFF
TRBV20-1	.	.	TRBJ2-4	TGCAGTGCTAGACTCCAACCCAAAAACATTCAGTACTTC	CSARLQPKNIQYF
TRBV5-1	.	TRBD2	TRBJ2-7	TGCGCCAGCAGCCCAGGGACTAGCGGGAGAGGGAGATACGAGCAGTACTTC	CASSPGTSGRGRYEQYF
TRBV5-1	few	.	TRBJ2-3	TGCGCCAGCAGCTTGGATCTGGGGGGCGATAGACCCCGACCTAGCACAGATACGCAGTATTTT	CASSLDLGGDRPRPSTDTQYF
TRBV24-1	.	TRBD1	TRBJ1-6	TGTGCCACCAGTGATTTGCAGCCGTTGGACAGGCAGGTCGCACCCCTCCACTTT	CATSDLQPLDRQVAPLHF
TRBV4-1	few	.	TRBJ2-3	TGCGCCAGCAGCCACGCGGACGGGAGCACAGATACGCAGTATTTT	CASSHADGSTDTQYF
TRBV2	.	.	TRBJ2-1	TGTGCCAGCAGTGCCCGGGGGCGCCTTGGTGAGCAGTTCTTC	CASSARGRLGEQFF
TRBV12-3/TRBV12-4	once	.	TRBJ2-7	TGTGCCAGCAGTAAGACAACTATCGACGAGCAGTACTTC	CASSKTTIDEQYF
TRBV5-1	.	TRBD1	TRBJ1-1	TGCGCCAGCAGCGGACAAACAGGGGGGGGCACTGAAGCTTTCTTT	CASSGQTGGGTEAFF
TRBV2	.	.	TRBJ2-4	TGTGCCAGCAGTGAGCAAGACGCGCACGAAAACATTCAGTACTTC	CASSEQDAHENIQYF
TRBV5-1	few	.	TRBJ1-4	TGCGCCAGCAGCTTGTTTGCGGGAGGCGCCAATGAAAAACTGTTTTTT	CASSLFAGGANEKLFF
TRBV20-1	many	.	TRBJ2-7	TGCAGTGCTCAGGGGAGCTCCTACGAGCAGTACTTC	CSAQGSSYEQYF
TRBV5-1	.	.	TRBJ2-5	TGCGCCAGCAGCTTGGAGAGGACCAGTCCTGGAGAGACCCAGTACTTC	CASSLERTSPGETQYF
TRBV3-1	.	TRBD2	TRBJ2-7	TGTGCCAGCAGCTGGACTAGCGGGAGCCATGAGCAGTACTTC	CASSWTSGSHEQYF
TRBV27	once	.	TRBJ2-7	TGTGCCAGCACGGCGAGGGGTTACAATGAGCAGTACTTC	CASTARGYNEQYF
TRBV5-1	.	.	TRBJ2-7	TGCGCCAGCAGCTTGGGTGCGGACCCCTACGAGCAGTACTTC	CASSLGADPYEQYF
TRBV20-1	.	.	TRBJ2-7	TGCAGTGCTAGTCGGAGGGGACCCGGTAGAGGGTACGAGCAGTACTTC	CSASRRGPGRGYEQYF
TRBV10-3	.	.	TRBJ2-1	TGTGTCATCAGTGACCCCTCAGGGACCTACAACGAGCAGTTCTTC	CVISDPSGTYNEQFF
TRBV4-2	few	TRBD2	TRBJ2-3	TGTGCCAGCAGCCATAAACCGGGACTAGCGTTAGCGGGCACAGATACGCAGTATTTT	CASSHKPGLALAGTDTQYF
TRBV4-2	.	.	TRBJ2-3	TGTGCCAGCAGCCAAAGGGCTAGTCCCGCAGATACGCAGTATTTT	CASSQRASPADTQYF
TRBV27	once	TRBD1	TRBJ2-5	TGTGCCAGCAGTTTTCACAGGGGGCAAGAGACCCAGTACTTC	CASSFHRGQETQYF
TRBV5-1	.	TRBD1	TRBJ2-7	TGCGCCAGCAGCTCGGCAATTTCCGGGACAGGCTACGAGCAGTACTTC	CASSSAISGTGYEQYF
TRBV5-1	.	TRBD1	TRBJ2-1	TGCGCCAGCGCTACGGGACAGTACAATGTGCAGTTCTTC	CASATGQYNVQFF
TRBV12-3/TRBV12-4	.	.	TRBJ2-3	TGTGCCAGCAGCCAGGGAGTGAGCGCAGATATGCAGTATTTT	CASSQGVSADMQYF
TRBV7-9	.	.	TRBJ1-4	TGTGCCAGCAGCTTATGGGAAAAACTGTTTTTT	CASSLWEKLFF
TRBV20-1	.	.	TRBJ2-7	TGCAGTGCCCCCCGGGGTCTCTACGAGCAGTACTTC	CSAPRGLYEQYF
TRBV10-3	.	TRBD1	TRBJ1-2	TGTGCCATCAGTGAGTGGGGACAGGGAACCTATGGCTACACCTTC	CAISEWGQGTYGYTF
TRBV20-1	few	.	TRBJ2-1	TGCAGTGCCAGGGCCGTGAAGGGGGTCCTAAGCTCCTACAATGAGCAGTTCTTC	CSARAVKGVLSSYNEQFF
TRBV9	few	TRBD1	TRBJ1-2	TGTGCCAGCAGCGTAATAAATAAGGGACAGGGAGATGGCTACACCTTC	CASSVINKGQGDGYTF
TRBV7-2	few	TRBD1	TRBJ2-3	TGTGCCCGACGGGACAGGAGCACAGATACGCAGTATTTT	CARRDRSTDTQYF
TRBV11-1	.	.	TRBJ2-7	TGTGCCAGTAGCAATCGGTTGAGCTATGAGCAGTACTTC	CASSNRLSYEQYF
TRBV9	.	.	TRBJ1-4	TGTGCCAGCAGCGCAGGGCCCTTCTTGAGTGAAAAACTGTTTTTT	CASSAGPFLSEKLFF
TRBV10-3	few	TRBD1	TRBJ1-2	TGTGCCATCAACTTCGGGACAGGGGGCGGCTACACCTTC	CAINFGTGGGYTF
TRBV5-1	.	TRBD1	TRBJ2-7	TGCGCCAGCAAGCCGGGACAGGGCCGAGTCGGGCAGTACTTC	CASKPGQGRVGQYF
TRBV6-4	few	TRBD2	TRBJ2-3	TGTGCCAGCAGTGACTCAGGACTAGCGGAGAGCACAGATACGCAGTATTTT	CASSDSGLAESTDTQYF
TRBV9	.	TRBD2	TRBJ2-3	TGTGCCAGCAGCGTAGACCTGGCGGGGGGCCGTGTAGATACGCAGTATTTT	CASSVDLAGGRVDTQYF
TRBV3-1	few	TRBD1	TRBJ1-6	TGTGCCAGCAGCCCCTTCCGGACAGGGACTAATTCACCCCTCCACTTT	CASSPFRTGTNSPLHF
TRBV5-1	many	.	TRBJ1-6	TGTGCCAGCAGCTTGGAAAATTCACCCCTCCACTTT	CASSLENSPLHF
TRBV27	few	.	TRBJ2-7	TGTGCCAGCAGCACGGGCGGGAAGGAAGGATTCTACGAGCAGTACTTC	CASSTGGKEGFYEQYF
TRBV7-2	.	TRBD2	TRBJ2-7	TGTGCCAGCCGGAAGGGCGGGGGAAACTACGAGCAGTACTTC	CASRKGGGNYEQYF
TRBV7-9	.	TRBD2	TRBJ2-3	TGTGCCAGCAGCGGAGCCGGACTAGCGGGTCCCAACACAGATACGCAGTATTTT	CASSGAGLAGPNTDTQYF
TRBV4-1	.	.	TRBJ2-1	TGCGCCAGCAGCCAAGGGCCCGCGCGGACGACCTTCAATGAGCAGTTCTTC	CASSQGPARTTFNEQFF
TRBV7-9	few	.	TRBJ2-7	TGTGCCAGCAGCTTAAGTCGGGCCAGCCCCTACGAGCAGTACTTC	CASSLSRASPYEQYF
TRBV9	.	TRBD1	TRBJ2-4	TGTGCCAGCAGCGGGGGACAGGGGATAGCCAAAAACATTCAGTACTTC	CASSGGQGIAKNIQYF
TRBV4-2	many	.	TRBJ2-6	TGCGCCAGCAGCCAAGCTGGGGCCAACGTCCTGACTTTC	CASSQAGANVLTF
TRBV5-1	few	TRBD1	TRBJ1-2	TGCGCCAGCAGCTTGGTTGGGACAGCTAACTATGGCTACACCTTC	CASSLVGTANYGYTF
TRBV29-1	few	TRBD1	TRBJ1-1	TGCAGCGTTGGACTCAGGGGGCGGCCAAAAGCTTTCTTT	CSVGLRGRPKAFF
TRBV5-1	many	TRBD1	TRBJ2-5	TGCGCCAGCAGCGTGGGACAGGGGGCTGTGAAGACCCAGTACTTC	CASSVGQGAVKTQYF
TRBV28	few	.	TRBJ2-7	TGTGCCAGCAGTTTCGGCAGCTTCTACGAGCAGTACTTC	CASSFGSFYEQYF
TRBV6-5	.	TRBD2	TRBJ2-7	TGTGCCAGCAGGAAGGGACTAGCGGGAGCCTACGAGCAGTACTTC	CASRKGLAGAYEQYF